This T cell receptor (beta chain) was sequenced for a study of shared clonotypes between healthy human individuals. TCRdb keeps only in-frame clones here, not all; method: immunoSEQ multiplex PCR. Among about 380,000 clones listed, around 96% were seen once. V lost 3 bases and J lost 9, with 14 bases in between. The V gene's germline CDR1 is SGHDN and CDR2 FVKESK. The CDR3 is 13 amino acids. The sequence was collected from a man in his thirties or forties in good health. The genes are TRBV14 and TRBJ1-2; D is uncertain. Sequenced: memory CD8+ T cells sorted from blood. Subset denoted: CD45RO+ cells pooled with CCR7-negative TemRA cells. The CDR3 nucleotides read TGTGCCAGCAGCCAGGGAATGGGCCTAAGCTACACCTTC. Translation: CASSQGMGLSYTF.